The rows below give T cell receptor beta chains drawn from one sample of a study of CD8 T cells in Susac syndrome. From the immunoSEQ multiplex PCR reads, TCRdb called clonotypes with MiXCR, one entry per CDR3 protein. The repertoire consists of over 95,000 distinct CDR3 sequences, with just under 95% occurring once and the leading ten covering approximately 0.12%. Sequencing input: CD8+ T cells from PBMCs. The receptors come from a human donor in good health. Each CDR3 is given with its conserved first and last residue. The D gene is left open where the match is weak. Not all rows give a size; the values are once, few, many and, for expanded clones, a class.

>.|TRBV7-2|once|TRBJ2-7
CASSWSGTEPYEQYF
TGTGCCAGCAGCTGGTCCGGGACGGAACCCTACGAGCAGTACTTC
>.|TRBV4-3|.|TRBJ1-1
CASSQEQANTEAFF
TGCGCCAGCAGCCAAGAACAGGCGAACACTGAAGCTTTCTTT
>TRBD1|TRBV6-2/TRBV6-3|once|TRBJ2-7
CASRPSGTGDYEQYF
TGTGCCAGCAGACCTTCCGGGACAGGGGACTACGAGCAGTACTTC
>TRBD1|TRBV6-4|.|TRBJ1-1
CASPEFGTGGGYTEAFF
TGTGCCAGCCCGGAATTCGGGACAGGGGGAGGTTACACTGAAGCTTTCTTT
>.|TRBV29-1|.|TRBJ2-7
CSVELDRGRYEQYF
TGCAGCGTTGAACTCGATCGGGGACGCTACGAGCAGTACTTC
>.|TRBV6-6|.|TRBJ2-1
CASSYSMLARYNEQFF
TGTGCCAGCAGTTACTCGATGCTAGCGCGATACAATGAGCAGTTCTTC
>.|TRBV7-2|.|TRBJ2-5
CASSLITRETQYF
TGTGCCAGCAGCTTAATCACCCGGGAGACCCAGTACTTC
>.|TRBV7-9|.|TRBJ2-3
CASSFDGSSSTDTQYF
TGTGCCAGCAGTTTCGACGGAAGTTCTAGCACAGATACGCAGTATTTT
>TRBD1|TRBV29-1|.|TRBJ1-1
CSVGGQMNTEAFF
TGCAGCGTTGGGGGACAGATGAACACTGAAGCTTTCTTT
>.|TRBV24-1|.|TRBJ2-3
CATSERSTDTQYF
TGTGCCACCAGTGAACGCAGCACAGATACGCAGTATTTT
>.|TRBV2|.|TRBJ2-5
CASTYPFQETQYF
TGTGCCTCAACCTATCCCTTCCAAGAGACCCAGTACTTC
>TRBD1|TRBV7-9|.|TRBJ2-2
CASSGGWKGQASTGELFF
TGTGCCAGCAGCGGAGGATGGAAGGGACAGGCGTCCACCGGGGAGCTGTTTTTT
>TRBD1|TRBV20-1|.|TRBJ1-5
CSARDPGGFHQPQHF
TGCAGTGCTAGAGACCCAGGGGGCTTCCATCAGCCCCAGCATTTT
>.|TRBV6-4|.|TRBJ1-2
CASSDFLVRTPHGYTF
TGTGCCAGCAGTGACTTCCTTGTGCGGACGCCACATGGCTACACCTTC
>TRBD1|TRBV12-3/TRBV12-4|.|TRBJ1-2
CASSSGQGGHGYTF
TGTGCCAGCAGTTCGGGACAGGGGGGGCATGGCTACACCTTC
>.|TRBV7-9|.|TRBJ1-1
CASSPLRVSQRGTEAFF
TGTGCCAGCAGCCCACTCAGGGTGAGCCAGAGGGGCACTGAAGCTTTCTTT
>.|TRBV28|.|TRBJ2-1
CATRASRLLNNEQFF
TGTGCCACAAGGGCTAGCCGCTTGTTGAACAATGAGCAGTTCTTC
>TRBD2|TRBV5-1|.|TRBJ2-1
CASSREGRRSYNEQFF
TGCGCCAGCAGCCGGGAGGGGCGCCGCTCCTACAATGAGCAGTTCTTC
>TRBD1|TRBV20-1|.|TRBJ1-2
CSATPTGTYGYTF
TGCAGTGCTACCCCGACAGGGACCTATGGCTACACCTTC
>TRBD2|TRBV30|.|TRBJ2-7
CAWSVLAGMYEQYF
TGTGCCTGGAGTGTACTAGCGGGCATGTACGAGCAGTACTTC
>.|TRBV20-1|once|TRBJ1-1
CSARDGRAASLNTEAFF
TGCAGTGCTAGAGATGGGCGGGCGGCCTCTTTGAACACTGAAGCTTTCTTT
>.|TRBV5-1|.|TRBJ2-5
CASSPLATQETQYF
TGCGCCAGCAGTCCGTTGGCGACACAAGAGACCCAGTACTTC
>TRBD2|TRBV7-9|.|TRBJ2-1
CASSTSGGSYNEQFF
TGTGCCAGCAGCACTAGCGGGGGTAGCTACAATGAGCAGTTCTTC
>.|TRBV7-9|.|TRBJ2-5
CASSPTEYQETQYF
TGTGCCAGCAGCCCGACAGAGTACCAAGAGACCCAGTACTTC
>.|TRBV15|.|TRBJ2-3
CATSPGGRFTDTQYF
TGTGCCACCAGCCCTGGAGGAAGGTTCACAGATACGCAGTATTTT
>.|TRBV11-2|.|TRBJ2-3
CASSLNIDIGGFTDTQYF
TGTGCCAGCAGCCTCAATATTGATATCGGGGGCTTCACAGATACGCAGTATTTT
>.|TRBV19|once|TRBJ1-1
CASSTAPRLRVFF
TGTGCCAGTAGTACCGCCCCTCGCCTGAGGGTTTTCTTT